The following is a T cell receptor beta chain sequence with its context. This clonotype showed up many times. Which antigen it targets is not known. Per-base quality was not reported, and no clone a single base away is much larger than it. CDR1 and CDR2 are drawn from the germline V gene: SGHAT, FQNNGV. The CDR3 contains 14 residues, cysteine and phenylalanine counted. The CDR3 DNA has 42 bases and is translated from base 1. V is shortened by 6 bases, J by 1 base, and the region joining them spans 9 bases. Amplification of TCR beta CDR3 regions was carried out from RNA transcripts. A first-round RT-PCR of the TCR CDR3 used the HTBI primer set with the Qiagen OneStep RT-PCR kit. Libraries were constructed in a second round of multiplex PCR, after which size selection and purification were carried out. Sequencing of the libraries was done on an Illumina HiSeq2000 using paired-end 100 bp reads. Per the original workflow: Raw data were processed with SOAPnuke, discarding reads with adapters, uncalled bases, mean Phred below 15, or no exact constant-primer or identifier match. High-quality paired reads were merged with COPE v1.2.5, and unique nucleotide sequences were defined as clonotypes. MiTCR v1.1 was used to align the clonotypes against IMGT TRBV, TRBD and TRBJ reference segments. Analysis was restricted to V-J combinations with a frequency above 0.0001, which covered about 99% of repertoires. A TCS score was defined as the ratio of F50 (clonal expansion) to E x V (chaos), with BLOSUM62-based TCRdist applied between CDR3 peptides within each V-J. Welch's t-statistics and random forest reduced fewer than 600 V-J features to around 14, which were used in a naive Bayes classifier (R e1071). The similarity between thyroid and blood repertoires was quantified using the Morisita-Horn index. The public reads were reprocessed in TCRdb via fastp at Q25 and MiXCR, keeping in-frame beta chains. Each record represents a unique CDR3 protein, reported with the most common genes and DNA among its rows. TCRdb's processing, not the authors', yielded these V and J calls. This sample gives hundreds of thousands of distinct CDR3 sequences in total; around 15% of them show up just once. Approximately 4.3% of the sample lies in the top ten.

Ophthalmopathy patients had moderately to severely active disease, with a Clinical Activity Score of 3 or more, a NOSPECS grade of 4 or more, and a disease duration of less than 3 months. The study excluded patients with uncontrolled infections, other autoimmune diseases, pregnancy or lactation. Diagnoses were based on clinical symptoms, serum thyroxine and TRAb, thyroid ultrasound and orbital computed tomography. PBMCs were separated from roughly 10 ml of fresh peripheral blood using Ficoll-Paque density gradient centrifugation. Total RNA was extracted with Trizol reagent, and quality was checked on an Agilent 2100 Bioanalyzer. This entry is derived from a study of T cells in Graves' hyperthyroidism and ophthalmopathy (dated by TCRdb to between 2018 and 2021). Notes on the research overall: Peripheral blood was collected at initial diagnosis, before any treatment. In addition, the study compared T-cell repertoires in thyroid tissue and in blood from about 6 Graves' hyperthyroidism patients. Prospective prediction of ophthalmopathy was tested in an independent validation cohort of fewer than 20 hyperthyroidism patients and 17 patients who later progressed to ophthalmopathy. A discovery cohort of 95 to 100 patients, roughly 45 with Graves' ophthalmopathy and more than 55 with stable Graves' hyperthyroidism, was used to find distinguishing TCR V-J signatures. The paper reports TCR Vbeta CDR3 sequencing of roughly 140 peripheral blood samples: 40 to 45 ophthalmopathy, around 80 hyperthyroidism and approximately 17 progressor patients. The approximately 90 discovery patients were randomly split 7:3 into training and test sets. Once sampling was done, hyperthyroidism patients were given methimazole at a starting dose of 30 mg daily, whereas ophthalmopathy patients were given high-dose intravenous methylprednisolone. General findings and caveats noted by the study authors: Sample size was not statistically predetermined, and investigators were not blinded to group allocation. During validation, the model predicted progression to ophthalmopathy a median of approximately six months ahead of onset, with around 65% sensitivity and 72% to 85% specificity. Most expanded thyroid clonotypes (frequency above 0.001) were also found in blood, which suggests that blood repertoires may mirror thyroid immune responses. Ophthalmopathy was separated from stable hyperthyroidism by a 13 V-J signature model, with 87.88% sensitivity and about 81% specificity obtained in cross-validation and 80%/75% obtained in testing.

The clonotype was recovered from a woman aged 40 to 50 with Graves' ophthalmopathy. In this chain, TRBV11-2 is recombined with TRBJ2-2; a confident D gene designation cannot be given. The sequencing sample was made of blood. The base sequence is TGTGCCAGCAGATTAAGTGGGAACACCGGGGAGCTGTTTTTT. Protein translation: CASRLSGNTGELFF. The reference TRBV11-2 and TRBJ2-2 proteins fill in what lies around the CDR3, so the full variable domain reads EAGVAQSPRYKIIEKRQSVAFWCNPISGHATLYWYQQILGQGPKLLIQFQNNGVVDDSQLPKDRFSAERLKGVDSTLKIQPAKLEDSAVYLCASRLSGNTGELFFGEGSRLTVL.